This TCR beta chain derives from a study of regulatory T cells in long-lasting Graves disease. Time point noted: newly diagnosed GD, antithyroid drugs for less than 3 months. Extracted RNA from PBMCs served as the source of the TCR library. V shed 4 bases, J shed 0 bases, and the junction held 7 bases outside the gene matches. The CDR3 is 16 residues long. Building the TCR beta libraries relied on iRepertoire HTBI primers, and CDR3 regions underwent Arm-PCR. Each CDR3 protein is one row after TCRdb ran MiXCR on the multiplex PCR reads. Of around 500,000 distinct CDR3 sequences in the sample, about 12% were seen once. These records were also assigned to another study, of T cells in Graves' hyperthyroidism and ophthalmopathy. That work contributes: A lack of ophthalmopathy progression within 18 months defined stable Graves' hyperthyroidism. Each diagnosis was grounded in clinical symptoms, serum thyroxine and TRAb, thyroid ultrasound, and orbital computed tomography.

The sample consisted of peripheral blood mononuclear cells (PBMCs), taken at new diagnosis, from a patient treated with antithyroid drugs. This receptor was identified in a woman in her twenties or thirties with Graves disease. The genes are TRBV12-3 or TRBV12-4 and TRBJ2-7; 9 nucleotides align to TRBD2. The CDR3 sequence: CASSSRGSGSSYEQYF. In DNA form, the CDR3 reads TGTGCCAGCAGTTCCCGGGGTAGCGGGAGCTCCTACGAGCAGTACTTC.